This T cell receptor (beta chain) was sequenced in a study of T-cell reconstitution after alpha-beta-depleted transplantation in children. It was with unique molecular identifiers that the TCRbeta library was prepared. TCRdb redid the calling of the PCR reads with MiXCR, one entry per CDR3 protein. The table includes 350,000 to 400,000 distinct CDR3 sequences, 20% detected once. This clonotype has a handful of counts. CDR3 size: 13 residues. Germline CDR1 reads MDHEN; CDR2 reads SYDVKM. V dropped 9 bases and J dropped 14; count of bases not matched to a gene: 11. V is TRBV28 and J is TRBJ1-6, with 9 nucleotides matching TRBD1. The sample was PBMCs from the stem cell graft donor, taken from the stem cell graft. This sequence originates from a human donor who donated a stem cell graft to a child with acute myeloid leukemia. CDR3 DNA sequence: TGTGCCAGGTCGACGACAGGGGGAGGGGCCCTCCACTTT. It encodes CARSTTGGGALHF. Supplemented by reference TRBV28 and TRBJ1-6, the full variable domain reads DVKVTQSSRYLVKRTGEKVFLECVQDMDHENMFWYRQDPGLGLRLIYFSYDVKMKEKGDIPEGYSVSREKKERFSLILESASTNQTSMYLCARSTTGGGALHFGNGTRLTVT.